The sequence of this TCR beta chain was determined in a study of OX40 agonist ivuxolimab in advanced cancers. Profiling relied on immunoSEQ multiplex PCR, and the TCRdb table lists in-frame clones only, not all of them. Altogether about 110,000 clones are present, 89% being singletons, with the ten largest covering less than 0.35%. V shed 1 base and J 2 bases; nucleotides not matched to a gene: 13. This CDR3 spans 17 amino acids. Germline V gene data show CDR1 as SQVTM and CDR2 as ANQGSEA. The sequencing used CD4+ or CD8+ T cells sorted from blood, collected in a trial of the OX40 agonist ivuxolimab. The V call is TRBV29-1, the J call TRBJ2-7, with 8 bases lining up with TRBD1. The receptor was derived from an adult with an advanced solid tumor such as melanoma, head and neck, liver or kidney cancer. The DNA of the CDR3 is TGCAGCGTTGAAGTCTTTGGTGCAGGGGGCAGAACCTACGAGCAGTACTTC. Translated, it gives CSVEVFGAGGRTYEQYF.